These 8 T cell receptor beta chains share one sample of origin, sequenced in a study of tumor-infiltrating lymphocytes in primary liver carcinoma. Germline DNA was also extracted, and blood RNA derived from unsorted whole blood. TCR beta cDNA was prepared out of roughly 0.5 ug total RNA by means of a constant-region primer. Three nested multiplex PCR rounds of slightly modified ARM-PCR generated TCR beta libraries. A C-beta reverse primer was combined with TRBV1-TRBV30 forward primers in the first two PCR rounds, and each round had approximately 10 cycles. TCRdb analysed the multiplex PCR reads with MiXCR anew, one entry per CDR3 protein. The sample holds about 320,000 distinct CDR3 sequences, around three fifths seen once. The sequencing sample was made of peripheral blood. The receptor set was obtained from a middle-aged man with primary liver carcinoma and hepatitis B virus infection.

About this clonotype: A much larger clone sits a single nucleotide away, making a read error possible. In this CDR3 the conserved last residue, phenylalanine or tryptophan, is missing, so a read error is likely. The rearrangement joins TRBV6-5 to TRBJ2-6; unclear D gene. Trimming stripped 8 bases from V and 4 bases from J, with 15 bases between. The CDR3 totals 15 residues. Germline V gene lookup returns CDR1 MNHEY and CDR2 SVGAGI. CDR3 coding DNA: TGTGCCAGCCGTGGGCCGTCCCTCGGGGCCAACGTCCTGACTCTC. Its protein product is CASRGPSLGANVLTL.

In its sample, this clonotype was seen a few times. CDR3 amino acids: CAWSVHLFNEQFF. In nucleotides, the CDR3 is TGTGCCTGGAGTGTACACCTATTCAATGAGCAGTTCTTC. The genes are TRBV30 and TRBJ2-1; D not resolved. Germline lookup yields CDR1 GTSNPN and CDR2 SVGIG (reference sequence). The CDR3 consists of 13 residues. V lost 0 bases to trimming and J lost 6 bases, with 9 bases between them.

The chain uses TRBV5-4 and TRBJ2-1; no clear D. V was clipped by 4 bases and J by 1 base, with 12 bases between them. The CDR3 has 15 residues. Germline V lookup: CDR1 SGHNT, CDR2 YYREEE (reference sequence). The DNA of the CDR3 is TGTGCCAGCAGCCAAGACATGATATCCTACAATGAGCAGTTCTTC. Residues: CASSQDMISYNEQFF.

Regarding this clonotype: A junction boundary mismatches the germline segment, possibly from a read error. The chain combines TRBV11-1 with TRBJ1-2; D possibly corresponds to TRBD1 (5 bases). The CDR3 length is 13 residues. CDR1 is SGHAT and CDR2 is FQDESV in the germline V gene (reference sequence). CDR3 nucleotide sequence: TGTGCCAGCACTGAGGACACTTACCATGGTTACACCTTC. Protein: CASTEDTYHGYTF. Drawing the rest from reference TRBV11-1 and TRBJ1-2, the complete variable domain is EAEVAQSPRYKITEKSQAVAFWCDPISGHATLYWYRQILGQGPELLVQFQDESVVDDSQLPKDRFSAERLKGVDSTLKIQPAELGDSAMYLCASTEDTYHGYTFGSGTRLTVV.

As for this clonotype: Just one base apart from a much larger clone, this may be a read error. The chain joins TRBV6-6 to TRBJ2-2, with D tentatively TRBD2 (5 bases). The CDR3 is 14 amino acids. Germline loops: CDR1 MNHNY, CDR2 SVGAGI (reference sequence). This CDR3 is CASSRGQNAGELFF. The CDR3 coding sequence is TGTGCCAGCAGCCGCGGGCAGAACGCCGGGGAGCTGTTTTTT.

This clonotype has just one count. This chain joins TRBV28 and TRBJ1-5; no definite D call. V was pared by 2 bases and J by 3 bases, with 8 bases between. Germline V gene data show CDR1 as MDHEN and CDR2 as SYDVKM. The CDR3 runs to 14 residues. The CDR3 here is CASSLQCYNQPQHF. The CDR3 DNA reads TGTGCCAGCAGTTTACAATGCTACAATCAGCCCCAGCATTTT.

In regard to this clonotype: A read error may account for a junction end that differs from germline. The genes are TRBV4-3 and TRBJ2-6, with D possibly being TRBD1 or TRBD2 (6 bases each). The germline V gene has CDR1 LGHNA and CDR2 YSLEER. The CDR3 is 19 amino acids. The CDR3 bases are TGCGCCAGCAGCCAAGGAGGCCCAGGGGAGGCTTCTGGGGTCAACGTCCTGACTTTC. It is translated as CASSQGGPGEASGVNVLTF.

On this clonotype itself: The junction shows a germline mismatch at one end, possibly a read error. This CDR3 is CSVALGGVAGEPFF. The CDR3 bases are TGCAGCGTTGCTCTGGGGGGGGTTGCCGGGGAGCCGTTTTTT. The chain couples TRBV29-1 to TRBJ2-2; TRBD2 aligns across 7 bases. Germline values: CDR1 SQVTM, CDR2 ANQGSEA. The CDR3 loop spans 14 amino acids.